The rows below give T cell receptor beta chains drawn from one sample of a study of T cells in Graves' hyperthyroidism and ophthalmopathy. MiXCR, applied by TCRdb to the multiplex PCR reads, yields one record per CDR3 protein. The data hold about 400,000 distinct CDR3 sequences, with around a sixth observed a single time. Source material: blood. These receptors all stem from a woman aged 18-35 years with Graves' hyperthyroidism that later progressed to Graves' ophthalmopathy. CDR3s include the opening cysteine and the closing phenylalanine or tryptophan. Each record gives: J gene, clone size, V gene, D gene, CDR3 protein, CDR3 DNA. D genes are given only for firm matches. The listing skips clone size in some rows; elsewhere it reads once, few, many or a size class.

TRBJ2-2 many TRBV13 . CASSATGTGELFF TGTGCCAGCAGCGCTACAGGCACCGGGGAGCTGTTTTTT
TRBJ1-2 . TRBV9 . CASSVGTGGIDGYTF TGTGCCAGCAGCGTAGGGACTGGGGGGATAGATGGCTACACCTTC
TRBJ2-1 few TRBV7-9 . CASSLQANEQFF TGTGCCAGCAGCTTACAAGCGAATGAGCAGTTCTTC
TRBJ2-1 . TRBV10-2 . CASTTMGSAYNEQFF TGCGCCAGCACAACCATGGGATCGGCCTACAATGAGCAGTTCTTC
TRBJ2-7 many TRBV11-2 . CASSQLYEQYF TGTGCCAGCAGCCAGCTATACGAGCAGTACTTC
TRBJ2-2 . TRBV20-1 . CSASRGAGTGELFF TGCAGTGCTAGTCGGGGCGCCGGCACCGGGGAGCTGTTTTTT
TRBJ2-7 many TRBV3-1 . CATSNTYEQYF TGTGCCACATCAAACACCTACGAGCAGTACTTC
TRBJ2-5 few TRBV5-1 . CASSPWTEETQYF TGCGCCAGCAGCCCGTGGACGGAAGAGACCCAGTACTTC
TRBJ1-5 many TRBV6-1 . CASSYAERLNQPQHF TGTGCCAGCAGTTACGCTGAACGGCTGAATCAGCCCCAGCATTTT
TRBJ2-7 many TRBV10-2 . CASSNIGRKYSYEQYF TGCGCCAGCAGTAATATAGGCAGAAAATATTCCTACGAGCAGTACTTC
TRBJ2-2 few TRBV20-1 . CSARDDPRGDTGELFF TGCAGTGCTAGAGATGACCCGCGTGGAGACACCGGGGAGCTGTTTTTT
TRBJ2-7 . TRBV20-1 TRBD2 CSARMGLGSSYEQYF TGCAGTGCTAGAATGGGACTAGGGAGCTCCTACGAGCAGTACTTC
TRBJ2-2 . TRBV29-1 TRBD1 CSVVLQGALLSGELFF TGCAGCGTGGTATTACAGGGGGCCCTGTTGTCCGGGGAGCTGTTTTTT
TRBJ1-2 . TRBV5-1 TRBD1 CASRPGTGGNLNGYTF TGCGCCAGCAGGCCAGGGACAGGGGGTAATCTTAATGGCTACACCTTC
TRBJ2-7 few TRBV5-1 TRBD2 CASSLAGGGLAGVYEQYF TGCGCCAGCAGCTTGGCCGGTGGGGGACTAGCGGGAGTCTACGAGCAGTACTTC
TRBJ2-5 few TRBV7-9 TRBD2 CASSYSSGPLQETQYF TGTGCCAGCAGCTATTCTAGCGGGCCGCTCCAAGAGACCCAGTACTTC
TRBJ1-4 . TRBV27 . CASSLKPDSEKLFF TGTGCCAGCAGTCTCAAACCCGACAGTGAAAAACTGTTTTTT
TRBJ2-1 . TRBV6-1 TRBD2 CATRPPGTSGYNEQFF TGTGCCACCCGCCCCCCGGGGACTAGCGGCTACAATGAGCAGTTCTTC
TRBJ1-4 few TRBV4-2 TRBD1 CASSQPNRGTNEKLFF TGTGCCAGCAGCCAACCCAACAGGGGAACTAATGAAAAACTGTTTTTT
TRBJ2-3 many TRBV5-1 TRBD2 CASSSSGDSTDTQYF TGTGCCAGCAGCTCTAGCGGGGATTCCACAGATACGCAGTATTTT
TRBJ2-7 . TRBV12-3/TRBV12-4 . CASSSGADEQHF TGTGCCAGCAGTTCGGGGGCTGACGAGCAGCACTTC
TRBJ2-2 many TRBV27 TRBD2 CASSARGGHTGELFF TGTGCCAGCAGCGCACGGGGGGGCCACACCGGGGAGCTGTTTTTT
TRBJ1-5 many TRBV27 . CASSLSGRGQPQHF TGTGCCAGCAGTTTATCGGGCAGGGGTCAGCCCCAGCATTTT
TRBJ2-7 many TRBV18 TRBD1 CASSPEQGNPHYEQYF TGTGCCAGCTCACCGGAACAGGGGAATCCTCACTACGAGCAGTACTTC
TRBJ1-1 many TRBV12-3/TRBV12-4 . CASSGAPTEAFF TGTGCCAGCAGTGGGGCGCCCACTGAAGCTTTCTTT
TRBJ1-4 . TRBV5-1 TRBD1 CASSLWPGTGSGEKLFF TGCGCCAGCAGCCTTTGGCCCGGGACAGGGTCGGGGGAAAAACTGTTTTTT
TRBJ1-4 few TRBV7-9 TRBD1 CASSPGGVGEKLFF TGTGCCAGCAGTCCAGGGGGCGTCGGGGAAAAACTGTTTTTT
TRBJ2-5 many TRBV7-9 TRBD1 CASSAGQGARYF TGTGCCAGCAGCGCAGGACAGGGGGCAAGGTACTTC
TRBJ1-2 many TRBV28 . CASSLDAGGSGYTF TGTGCCAGCAGTCTGGACGCCGGGGGGAGTGGCTACACCTTC
TRBJ2-1 few TRBV29-1 . CSVERQAPSGSEQFF TGCAGCGTTGAAAGGCAGGCCCCCTCTGGTAGTGAGCAGTTCTTC
TRBJ2-2 few TRBV11-2 . CASSLEYGSRGGELFF TGTGCCAGCAGCTTAGAGTACGGCAGCCGGGGGGGGGAGCTGTTTTTT
TRBJ1-2 many TRBV28 TRBD1 CASSSGTGGSQGYGYTF TGTGCCAGCAGTTCCGGGACAGGGGGAAGTCAGGGCTATGGCTACACCTTC
TRBJ2-6 few TRBV29-1 . CSVEAGGYGANVLTF TGCAGCGTTGAAGCCGGCGGTTATGGGGCCAACGTCCTGACTTTC
TRBJ1-6 few TRBV20-1 TRBD1 CSARQGAASPLHF TGCAGTGCTAGACAGGGGGCGGCTTCACCCCTCCACTTT
TRBJ2-1 . TRBV6-2/TRBV6-3 TRBD2 CASSYIAGGPYNEQFF TGTGCCAGCAGTTACATCGCGGGAGGCCCTTACAATGAGCAGTTCTTC
TRBJ2-7 many TRBV20-1 TRBD1 CSASGTGSSYEQYF TGCAGTGCTAGCGGGACAGGGAGCTCCTACGAGCAGTACTTC
TRBJ2-1 few TRBV28 TRBD2 CASSLWTTSGYNEQFF TGTGCCAGCAGTTTATGGACGACTAGCGGGTACAATGAGCAGTTCTTC
TRBJ2-3 . TRBV6-1 TRBD2 CASSLAGAITDTQYF TGTGCCAGCAGTCTAGCGGGAGCTATCACAGATACGCAGTATTTT
TRBJ2-1 . TRBV6-2/TRBV6-3 . CASAGGRLVPNEQFF TGTGCCAGCGCTGGGGGACGACTAGTCCCCAATGAGCAGTTCTTC
TRBJ1-5 many TRBV20-1 . CSATRDTSNQPQHF TGCAGTGCTACCCGGGACACTAGCAATCAGCCCCAGCATTTT
TRBJ1-2 few TRBV20-1 . CSAPVGVNYGYTF TGCAGTGCCCCGGTAGGGGTCAACTATGGCTACACCTTC